The clone carrying this T cell receptor (beta chain) was counted many times. Amplified TCR beta CDR3 regions came from RNA transcripts. First-round RT-PCR targeting the TCR CDR3 was performed with the HTBI primer set. Using its own MiXCR run on the multiplex PCR reads, TCRdb lists one record per CDR3 protein. The sample has hundreds of thousands of distinct CDR3 sequences, around 17% seen once. The data were taken from a study of T cells in Graves' hyperthyroidism and ophthalmopathy. This receptor was obtained from a woman younger than 35 with Graves' hyperthyroidism. The sample taken for sequencing was blood.

This CDR3 is CSAETAYNEQFF. CDR3 nucleotides: TGCAGTGCCGAGACTGCATACAATGAGCAGTTCTTC. The gene calls are TRBV20-1 and TRBJ2-1; D is uncertain. Germline CDR1 reads DFQATT; CDR2 reads SNEGSKA (reference sequence). The CDR3 length is 12 residues. Trimming shortened V by 6 bases and J by 4 bases, and 10 bases separated the two germline ends.